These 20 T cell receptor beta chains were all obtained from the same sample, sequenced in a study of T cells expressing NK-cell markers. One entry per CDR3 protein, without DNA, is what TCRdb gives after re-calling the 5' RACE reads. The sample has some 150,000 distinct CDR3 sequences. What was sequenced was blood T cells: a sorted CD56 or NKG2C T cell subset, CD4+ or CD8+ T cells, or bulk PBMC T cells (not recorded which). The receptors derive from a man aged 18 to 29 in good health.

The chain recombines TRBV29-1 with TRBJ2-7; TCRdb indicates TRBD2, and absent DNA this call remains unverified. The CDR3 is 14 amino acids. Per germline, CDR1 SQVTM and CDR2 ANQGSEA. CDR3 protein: CSVRLAPGGVEQYF.

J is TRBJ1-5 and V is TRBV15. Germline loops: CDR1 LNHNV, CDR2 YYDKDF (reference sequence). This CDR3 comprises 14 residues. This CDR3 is CATSRDSSNQPQHF.

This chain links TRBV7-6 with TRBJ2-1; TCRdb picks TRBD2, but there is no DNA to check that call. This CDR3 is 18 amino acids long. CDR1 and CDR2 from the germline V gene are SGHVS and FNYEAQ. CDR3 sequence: CASSLVEAEGDSYNEQFF. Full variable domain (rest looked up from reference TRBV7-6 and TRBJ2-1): GAGVSQSPRYKVTKRGQDVALRCDPISGHVSLYWYRQALGQGPEFLTYFNYEAQQDKSGLPNDRFSAERPEGSISTLTIQRTEQRDSAMYRCASSLVEAEGDSYNEQFFGPGTRLTVL.

The CDR3 reads CASRGRGDIQYF. The V and J genes are TRBV2 and TRBJ2-4; lacking DNA, the TRBD1 call made by TCRdb goes unchecked. This CDR3 has 12 residues. CDR1 is SNHLY, CDR2 FYNNEI, per germline.

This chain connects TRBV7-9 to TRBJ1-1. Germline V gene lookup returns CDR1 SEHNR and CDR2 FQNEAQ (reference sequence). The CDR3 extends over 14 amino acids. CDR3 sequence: CATFRTVNGAEAFF.

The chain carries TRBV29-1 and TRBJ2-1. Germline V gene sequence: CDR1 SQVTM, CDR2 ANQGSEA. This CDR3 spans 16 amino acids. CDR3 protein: CSVGPLTGSSYNEQFF.

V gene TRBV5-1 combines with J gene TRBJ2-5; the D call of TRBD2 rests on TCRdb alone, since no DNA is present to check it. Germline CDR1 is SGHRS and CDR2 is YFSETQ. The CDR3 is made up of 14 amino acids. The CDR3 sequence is CASSWTRFQETQYF. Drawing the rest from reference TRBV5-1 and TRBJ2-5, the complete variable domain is KAGVTQTPRYLIKTRGQQVTLSCSPISGHRSVSWYQQTPGQGLQFLFEYFSETQRNKGNFPGRFSGRQFSNSRSEMNVSTLELGDSALYLCASSWTRFQETQYFGPGTRLLVL.

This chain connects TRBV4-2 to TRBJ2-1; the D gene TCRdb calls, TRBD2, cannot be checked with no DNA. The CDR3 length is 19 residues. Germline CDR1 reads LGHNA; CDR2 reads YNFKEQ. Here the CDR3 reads CASSQDPVLPAGGNNEQFF.

The CDR3 region is CASRPRLAGDNEQFF. The chain combines TRBV11-3 with TRBJ2-1; there is no DNA to check the TCRdb D call of TRBD2. The CDR3 is 15 residues long. The V gene's germline CDR1 is SGHNT and CDR2 YENEEA. Full variable domain (rest looked up from reference TRBV11-3 and TRBJ2-1): EAGVVQSPRYKIIEKKQPVAFWCNPISGHNTLYWYLQNLGQGPELLIRYENEEAVDDSQLPKDRFSAERLKGVDSTLKIQPAELGDSAVYLCASRPRLAGDNEQFFGPGTRLTVL.

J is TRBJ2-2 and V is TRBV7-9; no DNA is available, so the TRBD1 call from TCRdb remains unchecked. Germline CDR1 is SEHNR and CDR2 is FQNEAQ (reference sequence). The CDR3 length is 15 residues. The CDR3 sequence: CASRAPGANTGELFF. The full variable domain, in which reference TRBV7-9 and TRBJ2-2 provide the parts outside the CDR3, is DTGVSQNPRHKITKRGQNVTFRCDPISEHNRLYWYRQTLGQGPEFLTYFQNEAQLEKSRLLSDRFSAERPKGSFSTLEIQRTEQGDSAMYLCASRAPGANTGELFFGEGSRLTVL.

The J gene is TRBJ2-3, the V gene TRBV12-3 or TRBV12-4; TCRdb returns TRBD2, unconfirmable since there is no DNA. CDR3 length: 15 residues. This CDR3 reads CASIPGLEYTDTQYF.

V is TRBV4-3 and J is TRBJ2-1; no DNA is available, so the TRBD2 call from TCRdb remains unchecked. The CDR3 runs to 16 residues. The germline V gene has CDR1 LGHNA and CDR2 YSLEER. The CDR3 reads CASSQEGSGTVNEQFF.

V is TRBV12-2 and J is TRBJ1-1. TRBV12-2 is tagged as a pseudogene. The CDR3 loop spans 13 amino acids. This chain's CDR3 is CASRFVREAEAFF.

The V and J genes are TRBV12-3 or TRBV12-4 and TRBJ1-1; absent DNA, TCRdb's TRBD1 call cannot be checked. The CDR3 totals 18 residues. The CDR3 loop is CASSQRAGQGEKGTEAFF.

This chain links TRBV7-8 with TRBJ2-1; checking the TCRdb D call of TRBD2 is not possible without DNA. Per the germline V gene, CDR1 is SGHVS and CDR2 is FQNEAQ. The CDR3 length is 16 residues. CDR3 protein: CASSLAGAGVFDEQFF. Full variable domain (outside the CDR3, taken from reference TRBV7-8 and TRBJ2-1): GAGVSQSPRYKVAKRGQDVALRCDPISGHVSLFWYQQALGQGPEFLTYFQNEAQLDKSGLPSDRFFAERPEGSVSTLKIQRTQQEDSAVYLCASSLAGAGVFDEQFFGPGTRLTVL.

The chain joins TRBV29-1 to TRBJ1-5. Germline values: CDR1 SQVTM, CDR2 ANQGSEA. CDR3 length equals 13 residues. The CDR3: CSAATDSNQPQHF. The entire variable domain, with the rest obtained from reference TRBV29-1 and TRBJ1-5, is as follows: SAVISQKPSRDICQRGTSLTIQCQVDSQVTMMFWYRQQPGQSLTLIATANQGSEATYESGFVIDKFPISRPNLTFSTLTVSNMSPEDSSIYLCSAATDSNQPQHFGDGTRLSIL.

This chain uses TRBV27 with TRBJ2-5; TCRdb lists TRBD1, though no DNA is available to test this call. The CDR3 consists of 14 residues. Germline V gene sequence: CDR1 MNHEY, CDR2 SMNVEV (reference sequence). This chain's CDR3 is CASSFGQFQETQYF.

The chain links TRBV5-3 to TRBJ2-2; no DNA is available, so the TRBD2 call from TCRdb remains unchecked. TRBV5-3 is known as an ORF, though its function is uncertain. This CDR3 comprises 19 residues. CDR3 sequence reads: CARSSLGTSGPPSIGELFF.

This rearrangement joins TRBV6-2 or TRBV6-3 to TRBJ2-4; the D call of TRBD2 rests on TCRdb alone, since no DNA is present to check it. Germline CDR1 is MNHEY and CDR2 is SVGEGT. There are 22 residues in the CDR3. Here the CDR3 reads CASTPPGTSGREEKLAKNIQYF.

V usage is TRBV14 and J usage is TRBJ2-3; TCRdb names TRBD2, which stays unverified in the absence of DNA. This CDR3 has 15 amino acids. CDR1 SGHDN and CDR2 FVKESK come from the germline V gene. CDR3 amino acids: CASSSGLARTDTQYF.